The next 5 T cell receptor beta chains were all read from a single sample in a study of blood T cell repertoires in COVID-19. Generated by immunoSEQ multiplex PCR, the TCRdb table keeps only in-frame clones and is missing some. The repertoire holds about 110,000 clones, roughly 81% seen once, with less than 1.5% in the top ten. Sequenced material: peripheral blood. Source of these receptors: a middle-aged man with acute or convalescent COVID-19.

The CDR3 loop is CASSEQRQGWYEQYF. The CDR3 DNA sequence: TGTGCCAGCAGCGAGCAGAGACAGGGGTGGTACGAGCAGTACTTC. V and J are TRBV14 and TRBJ2-7; 8 nucleotides match TRBD1. V lost 5 bases to trimming and J lost 4 bases; unmatched junction nucleotides: 10. Germline loops: CDR1 SGHDN, CDR2 FVKESK. The length of the CDR3 is 15 residues.

The gene calls are TRBV9 and TRBJ2-6, with 13 bases fitting TRBD2. This CDR3 spans 16 amino acids. V lost 2 bases to trimming and J lost 4 bases; unmatched junction nucleotides: 0. Germline lookup yields CDR1 SGDLS and CDR2 YYNGEE. The CDR3 DNA reads as TGTGCCAGCAGCGTGGGACTAGCGGGAGGGGCCAACGTCCTGACTTTC. Encoded protein: CASSVGLAGGANVLTF. Together with reference TRBV9 and TRBJ2-6, the CDR3 gives the full variable domain: DSGVTQTPKHLITATGQRVTLRCSPRSGDLSVYWYQQSLDQGLQFLIQYYNGEERAKGNILERFSAQQFPDLHSELNLSSLELGDSALYFCASSVGLAGGANVLTFGAGSRLTVL.

This chain connects TRBV7-9 to TRBJ2-1, with D perhaps TRBD2 (6 bases). The germline V gene has CDR1 SEHNR and CDR2 FQNEAQ (reference sequence). Trimming removed 5 bases from V and 6 bases from J, with 14 bases in between. CDR3 length: 14 amino acids. DNA for the CDR3: TGTGCCAGCAGCCAGGAAACTAGCAGCAATGAGCAGTTCTTC. Its translation: CASSQETSSNEQFF.

Remarks on this clone: At one end, the junction sequence differs from germline, possibly due to a read error. The sample carries other DNA sequences with the same CDR3. The chain couples TRBV7-6 to TRBJ2-7; TRBD2 agrees at 7 bases. Looked up from germline, CDR1 is SGHVS and CDR2 is FNYEAQ. The CDR3 runs to 14 residues. The CDR3 nucleotides are TGTGCCAGCAGCTTTTCAGCGGGGCCCTACGAGCAATACTTC. It encodes CASSFSAGPYEQYF.

The chain links TRBV23-1 to TRBJ2-7; 7 positions match TRBD2. TRBV23-1 qualifies as an ORF whose function is uncertain. The CDR3 has 14 residues. V was pared by 5 bases and J by 3 bases, with 7 bases of the junction left unmatched. CDR3 in DNA: TGCGCCAGCAGTTCTGGGAGGGATCGCTACGAGCAGTACTTC. The encoded protein is CASSSGRDRYEQYF.